The 7 T cell receptor beta chains reported below all come from one sample, sequenced in a study of T cell changes during pregnancy in multiple sclerosis. The repertoire was sequenced with immunoSEQ multiplex PCR; TCRdb's copy has only in-frame clones and lacks some. The data contain more than 50,000 clones, around 92% of them singletons. The source was peripheral blood, collected after pregnancy. The receptors derive from a female donor in good health, enrolled as a control in a pregnancy study.

The CDR3 DNA sequence: TGTGCCAGCAGTTTGGGGCTCTACAATGAGCAGTTCTTC. Encoded protein: CASSLGLYNEQFF. The rearrangement joins TRBV28 to TRBJ2-1; D perhaps matches TRBD1 (5 bases). CDR3 length equals 13 residues. V shed 3 bases and J shed 3 bases, with 6 bases lying between them. Germline V gene sequence: CDR1 MDHEN, CDR2 SYDVKM.

The chain uses TRBV4-3 and TRBJ2-2; TRBD2 matches at 12 bases. Trimming cost V 0 bases and J 5 bases; bases outside gene matches: 7. CDR3 size: 18 residues. The germline V gene encodes CDR1 LGHNA and CDR2 YSLEER. The CDR3 sequence is CASSQDGLAGGQTGELFF. The CDR3 region has the DNA TGCGCCAGCAGCCAAGATGGGCTAGCGGGAGGGCAAACCGGGGAGCTGTTTTTT.

This chain uses TRBV6-5 with TRBJ2-1; TRBD2 might be the D (6 bases). The CDR3 covers 15 residues. Between the trimmed V and J ends, which lost 6 bases and 0 bases, there was a span of 12 bases. Germline loops: CDR1 MNHEY, CDR2 SVGAGI. The CDR3 region has the DNA TGTGCCAGCAGCCGGGACTCGGGCTCCTACAATGAGCAGTTCTTC. Amino acids: CASSRDSGSYNEQFF.

The chain joins TRBV28 to TRBJ1-1; D is perhaps TRBD1 (5 bases). The CDR3 is 14 amino acids. Looked up from germline, CDR1 is MDHEN and CDR2 is SYDVKM. Trimming left V 6 bases short and J 4 bases short, with 15 bases between. Here the CDR3 DNA reads TGTGCCAGCAGCTCCCCAGGGTTGGGCACTGAAGCTTTCTTT. The encoded protein is CASSSPGLGTEAFF.

The chain has TRBV9 and TRBJ1-3; weak D call: TRBD1 (5 bases). The CDR3 is made up of 14 amino acids. Trimming took 0 bases from V and 7 from J, leaving 11 bases between them. The germline V gene encodes CDR1 SGDLS and CDR2 YYNGEE. CDR3 loop: CASSVGGSVNTIYF. For the CDR3, the DNA is TGTGCCAGCAGCGTAGGGGGCTCCGTCAACACCATATATTTT.

This clone showed up just a few times. This sequence joins TRBV19 and TRBJ2-3; D is ambiguous. The V end was cut by 3 bases, the J end by 0 bases, with 7 bases between. Per the germline V gene, CDR1 is LNHDA and CDR2 is SQIVND (reference sequence). This CDR3 comprises 14 residues. CDR3 DNA sequence: TGTGCCAGTAGTATCTCTACTAGCACAGATACGCAGTATTTT. Residues: CASSISTSTDTQYF.

The chain recombines TRBV5-6 with TRBJ1-5; D unclear. The CDR3 is made up of 14 amino acids. The V end lost 0 bases, the J end lost 7 bases, and 11 bases lay between the germline ends. Germline CDR1 reads SGHDT; CDR2 reads YYEEEE. The CDR3 loop reads CASSLAGSIQPQHF. In DNA form, the CDR3 reads TGTGCCAGCAGCTTGGCCGGGTCGATCCAGCCCCAGCATTTT.